The 13 T cell receptor beta chains presented below share a single source sample, sequenced in a study of patients and donors after allogeneic stem cell transplantation. TCRdb reanalysed the RT-PCR reads using MiXCR and keeps one entry per CDR3 protein. The table records roughly 26,000 distinct CDR3 sequences, over 7% of them present only once. Source material: blood, either unsorted or a sorted T cell fraction (not recorded which). Source of these receptors: a human donor who was either an allogeneic HSCT recipient or a stem cell or donor lymphocyte infusion donor (not recorded which). It is not recorded whose cells these are; they may come from a transplant donor.

This clonotype was counted a few times. V usage is TRBV20-1 and J usage is TRBJ1-5, with a possible D match to TRBD1 (6 bases). V was cut by 3 bases and J by 5 bases, with 11 bases left in between. The germline gives CDR1 DFQATT, CDR2 SNEGSKA (reference sequence). The CDR3 is made up of 13 amino acids. CDR3: CSARRQVDQPQHF. CDR3 DNA: TGCAGTGCTAGGAGACAGGTCGATCAGCCCCAGCATTTT.

This clonotype was observed many times. The J gene is TRBJ2-7, the V gene TRBV28; tentatively, D is TRBD1 (6 bases). The CDR3 has 12 residues. Trimming took 9 bases from V and 6 from J, leaving 15 bases between them. Germline V gene data show CDR1 as MDHEN and CDR2 as SYDVKM. CDR3 residues: CASRTDSLEQYF. CDR3 nucleotide sequence: TGTGCCAGTCGGACAGATTCTCTCGAGCAGTACTTC. The full variable domain, with the rest looked up from reference TRBV28 and TRBJ2-7, is DVKVTQSSRYLVKRTGEKVFLECVQDMDHENMFWYRQDPGLGLRLIYFSYDVKMKEKGDIPEGYSVSREKKERFSLILESASTNQTSMYLCASRTDSLEQYFGPGTRLTVT.

This clonotype has only a few counts. The chain has TRBV12-5 and TRBJ1-5; D not certain. Deletions cut 4 bases from V and 2 bases from J, with 18 bases between. The CDR3 runs 17 residues. The germline CDR1 and CDR2 sequences are LGHNT and FRNRAP. This CDR3 reads CASGSSNGGVGNQPQHF. The CDR3 coding sequence is TGTGCTAGTGGTTCCTCCAATGGCGGGGTGGGCAATCAGCCCCAGCATTTT.

This clonotype was seen many times. The rearrangement links TRBV5-1 to TRBJ2-7; 10 bases agree with TRBD2. Germline CDR1 SGHRS, CDR2 YFSETQ. CDR3 size: 15 residues. The trim removed 0 bases at V and 5 bases at J, leaving 5 bases unmatched. This CDR3 is CASSLAPSGSNEQYF. DNA for the CDR3: TGCGCCAGCAGCTTGGCGCCTAGCGGGAGTAACGAGCAGTACTTC.

In its sample, this clonotype was seen many times. The chain has TRBV20-1 and TRBJ1-2; 7 nucleotides match TRBD1. Looked up from germline, CDR1 is DFQATT and CDR2 is SNEGSKA (reference sequence). The CDR3 loop spans 15 amino acids. V shed 6 bases, J shed 4 bases, and the junction held 14 bases outside the gene matches. CDR3 sequence reads: CSAPLQGGFGYGYTF. The CDR3 bases are TGCAGTGCCCCGCTTCAGGGGGGGTTTGGCTATGGCTACACCTTC.

This chain connects TRBV19 to TRBJ2-2, with 7 positions matching TRBD2. Trimming cost V 1 base and J 1 base; bases outside gene matches: 3. The CDR3 has 16 residues. Germline values: CDR1 LNHDA, CDR2 SQIVND (reference sequence). The CDR3 spells CASSIVVAGNTGELFF. The CDR3 region has the DNA TGTGCCAGTAGTATAGTGGTAGCGGGGAACACCGGGGAGCTGTTTTTT.

This clonotype was recorded a few times. The chain uses TRBV28 and TRBJ1-6; D is undetermined. The CDR3 totals 11 residues. Trimming took off 7 bases at V and 3 bases at J, with 1 base between the two ends. Germline V gives CDR1 MDHEN, CDR2 SYDVKM. The CDR3, as DNA: TGTGCCAGCAACTATAATTCACCCCTCCACTTT. Translation: CASNYNSPLHF.

The CDR3 DNA is TGTGCCAGCAGCTTACAGGGCTCTAGCAATCAGCCCCAGCATTTT. Protein product: CASSLQGSSNQPQHF. The J gene is TRBJ1-5, the V gene TRBV7-9, with D tentatively TRBD1 (5 bases). CDR1 is SEHNR and CDR2 is FQNEAQ in the germline V gene (reference sequence). This CDR3 comprises 15 residues. Trimming took off 2 bases at V and 0 bases at J, with 8 bases between the two ends.

This clonotype was detected many times. The CDR3 nucleotides read TGTGCCAGCAGCTTAACCGGACAGGGGGTAGCGGCGGACACCGGGGAGCTGTTTTTT. Translating gives CASSLTGQGVAADTGELFF. The chain employs TRBV11-2 and TRBJ2-2; 10 bases fit TRBD1. The germline V gene encodes CDR1 SGHAT and CDR2 FQNNGV. This CDR3 contains 19 residues. The ends lost 2 bases at V and 3 bases at J; junction bases unmatched: 12.

This clonotype was recorded many times. The chain has TRBV27 and TRBJ2-7, with 7 bases fitting TRBD2. CDR3 size: 16 residues. The V gene's germline CDR1 is MNHEY and CDR2 SMNVEV (reference sequence). The V gene end was trimmed by 5 bases and the J gene end by 2 bases; junction bases not matched to a gene: 12. As DNA, the CDR3 is TGTGCCAGCAGTCCCTCCCGGGACTACCTCCCCTACGAGCAGTACTTC. It is translated as CASSPSRDYLPYEQYF.

The chain couples TRBV7-2 to TRBJ2-7; TRBD2 aligns across 7 bases. Looked up from germline, CDR1 is SGHTA and CDR2 is FQGNSA. The V gene end was trimmed by 2 bases and the J gene end by 13 bases; junction bases not matched to a gene: 11. The CDR3 has 13 amino acids. The CDR3 DNA follows: TGTGCCAGCAGCTTAATGGAGGGCGGGAGAAGCTACTTC. It encodes CASSLMEGGRSYF.

In its sample, this clonotype was seen many times. V is TRBV7-9 and J is TRBJ2-3; 8 bases agree with TRBD2. The CDR3 covers 14 residues. J lost 8 bases, V lost 0 bases, and 4 bases had no gene match. In germline, CDR1 is SEHNR, CDR2 FQNEAQ (reference sequence). The CDR3 sequence is CASSLAGTSSTQYF. The CDR3 DNA is TGTGCCAGCAGCTTAGCGGGGACTAGTTCTACGCAGTATTTT.

V and J are TRBV20-1 and TRBJ2-1; 9 bases match TRBD2. The junction had 18 bases not matched to a gene; V was cut back by 8 bases and J by 10 bases. The germline V gene encodes CDR1 DFQATT and CDR2 SNEGSKA (reference sequence). The CDR3 sequence is 15 residues long. CDR3 nucleotide sequence: TGCAGTATAAATAAGGGACTAGCACCTGTGGGGGAGCAGTTCTTC. Its translation is CSINKGLAPVGEQFF.